This T cell receptor beta chain emerged from a study of shared clonotypes between healthy human individuals (dated by TCRdb to the early 2020s). Regarding the complete study: Three men and two women, aged 18 to 49 years, made up the cohort. To estimate repertoire size and how much clonotypes are shared between individuals, the study performed deep sequencing of blood TCR repertoires from 4 to 6 healthy adults. To increase sequencing depth and limit assay-specific biases, different laboratories used diverse techniques to prepare libraries and sequence TCR repertoires. Per donor, leukapheresis produced somewhere between about 0.85 and 10 billion PBMCs.

TCR CDR3 regions were amplified from genomic DNA by multiplex PCR using the deep immunoSEQ assay. Extracted genomic DNA from each cell subset was spread evenly across all wells of several immunoSEQ 96-well plates, with each plate serving as a replicate. Each replicate PCR for unsorted PBMC received 300 to 350 ng genomic DNA, equal to 25,000 to 30,000 T cell genomes. Genomic DNA from unsorted PBMC was sequenced over ten immunoSEQ deep assay plates. Purified libraries were measured with a Qubit 3.0 fluorometer, size-checked on a Bioanalyzer 2100, and measured again with the KAPA Library Quantification kit. Every immunoSEQ 96-well plate was sequenced on a separate single-read 150-cycle Illumina NextSeq 550 flow cell. Per the source publication's procedure: The immunoSEQ output contained only junctional sequences without quality scores, so filtering could not match that applied to full-length reads. To assign V/J genes and CDR3, sequences were annotated using PyIR, a Python wrapper for IgBLAST v1.9, with IMGT germline references. Reads with weak V/J assignments (E-value above 1e-6), missing CDR3, stop codons, out-of-frame junctions, or ambiguous translated residues were removed. A V3J clonotype was defined by an identical inferred V gene, J gene, and CDR3 amino acid sequence. The percentage overlap between two repertoires was calculated by dividing the number of shared unique clonotypes by the size of the smaller repertoire. Richness of each repertoire was evaluated using RTK rarefaction, the Chao1 estimator, and Recon v2.1 estimates of unobserved clonotypes. This immuneACCESS table, as held by TCRdb, lists in-frame sequences with V and J called but not all clones. Of the missing ones, under half trace to an unresolved V gene in checked studies; the others have no known cause. The D gene and trimming were derived from the DNA, and the V and J assignments and clone size from that table. The sample table lists about 490,000 clones, 60% to 85% of them with a count of one. The biggest ten clones account for over 10% of the sample.

Donors were healthy HIV-negative adults with no recently reported acute infections or vaccinations. Only Caucasian adults living in Nashville, Tennessee, USA were represented among the donors. For unsorted samples, tens of millions of PBMCs were counted, and genomic DNA was extracted using the QIAamp DNA Blood Mini kit. After blood collection by leukapheresis, PBMCs were isolated using Ficoll-Histopaque density gradient centrifugation and then cryopreserved in the vapor phase of liquid nitrogen. CDR1 and CDR2, per the germline V gene (reference sequence), are MNHEY and SMNVEV. The CDR3 numbers 18 residues from cysteine through phenylalanine. CDR3 DNA is the only sequence kept; it has 54 bases, read in frame from the first base. On this clone itself: Its antigen has not been determined. One end of the junction varies from germline; a read error may be responsible.

On the study overall, not on this receptor specifically: Because the study included a small number of donors, the genetic and exposure-history diversity represented was limited. Sampling was restricted to blood, and TCR repertoires in tissues likely differ from the TCR repertoires found in blood. Based on pairwise subsampling, the degree of clonotype sharing among donors was expected to be affected by sequencing depth.

The V and J segments used are TRBV27 and TRBJ2-7; the central 9 bases match TRBD1. The sequence came from a woman in her thirties or forties in good health. Some clones in this sample may be carry-over from other donors' samples. The sample taken for sequencing was PBMCs. The DNA sequence reads TGTACCAGCAGTCTCCTAGGGCCGGGGACAGGGAATTTCTACGAGCAGTACTTC. Translated, it gives CTSSLLGPGTGNFYEQYF.